The following is a TCR beta chain sequence with its context. This CDR3 contains 16 residues. The junction had 4 bases not matched to a gene; V was cut back by 1 base and J by 2 bases. The germline V gene has CDR1 SGHNT and CDR2 YENEEA. The data originate from a study of T cell responses to AZD1222 COVID-19 vaccine. Sequencing used immunoSEQ multiplex PCR; TCRdb keeps in-frame clones, though not all of them. The repertoire holds about 120,000 clones, with approximately 83% as singletons. Here the sequenced sample was peripheral blood, taken on day 0 of AZD1222 vaccination. This clonotype originated in an adult in good health. J is TRBJ2-3 and V is TRBV11-3; TRBD1 matches at 9 bases. DNA of the CDR3: TGTGCCAGCAGCTTAGGGGGGACAGGGAACACAGATACGCAGTATTTT. Encoded protein: CASSLGGTGNTDTQYF.